The 32 T cell receptor beta chains in this list originate from one sample, sequenced in a study of control samples from healthy donors and cancer patients. Repertoires were generated with immunoSEQ multiplex PCR, while TCRdb's copy carries only in-frame clones and drops some. This sample has about 120,000 clones, with more than 70% found just once. Specimen: blood. The receptors here all came from a man aged 40-49 years in good health.

V is TRBV6-5 and J is TRBJ1-2, with D possibly matching TRBD1 (5 bases). CDR1 and CDR2 (germline): MNHEY, SVGAGI. V gave up 5 bases and J gave up 2 bases, with 12 bases separating them. The CDR3 has 14 residues. This CDR3 is CASSRQGDNYGYTF. For the CDR3, the DNA is TGTGCCAGCAGTCGGCAGGGAGACAACTATGGCTACACCTTC.

The gene calls are TRBV30 and TRBJ1-3; 7 bases are shared with TRBD1. V lost 4 bases and J lost 2; bases outside the gene matches: 8. Germline CDR1 GTSNPN, CDR2 SVGIG (reference sequence). This CDR3 is built from 15 residues. DNA for the CDR3: TGTGCCTGGACCGAGGGGACAGTCGCTGGAAACACCATATATTTT. It specifies CAWTEGTVAGNTIYF.

This clone was seen only once. The rearrangement links TRBV25-1 to TRBJ1-2; no definite D call. The CDR3 runs to 14 residues. V was pared by 4 bases and J by 4 bases, with 13 bases between. Germline V lookup: CDR1 MGHDK, CDR2 SYGVNS. Here the CDR3 reads CASSAAGNLYGYTF. Written as DNA, the CDR3 is TGTGCCAGCAGTGCGGCCGGGAACCTCTATGGCTACACCTTC.

This chain joins TRBV25-1 and TRBJ1-3, with 7 nucleotides matching TRBD1. CDR3 size: 16 residues. V was clipped by 4 bases and J by 1 base; unmatched bases: 7. Per germline, CDR1 MGHDK and CDR2 SYGVNS. The CDR3 here is CASSGRTGQSGNTIYF. In DNA form, the CDR3 reads TGTGCCAGCAGTGGACGGACGGGACAGTCTGGAAACACCATATATTTT. The full variable domain, with the rest looked up from reference TRBV25-1 and TRBJ1-3, is EADIYQTPRYLVIGTGKKITLECSQTMGHDKMYWYQQDPGMELHLIHYSYGVNSTEKGDLSSESTVSRIRTEHFPLTLESARPSHTSQYLCASSGRTGQSGNTIYFGEGSWLTVV.

The chain is built from TRBV19 and TRBJ2-6; maybe TRBD1 (6 bases). The CDR3 is made up of 20 amino acids. Deletions cut 3 bases from V and 1 base from J, with 22 bases between. The germline V gene encodes CDR1 LNHDA and CDR2 SQIVND (reference sequence). DNA for the CDR3: TGTGCCAGTAGTATTAAAGCAGGGGAAGATGGGGCATCTGGGGCCAACGTCCTGACTTTC. Its translation is CASSIKAGEDGASGANVLTF.

CDR3 sequence: CASSLGPIEQYF. CDR3 nucleotides: TGTGCCAGCAGCTTGGGGCCCATCGAGCAGTACTTC. The J gene is TRBJ2-7, the V gene TRBV7-9; TRBD1 is a possible D gene (5 bases). V was pared by 3 bases and J by 6 bases, with 9 bases between. Germline V gives CDR1 SEHNR, CDR2 FQNEAQ (reference sequence). The CDR3 has 12 amino acids.

The chain is built from TRBV30 and TRBJ2-7; TRBD1 aligns across 9 bases. Germline-derived CDR1 and CDR2 are GTSNPN and SVGIG (reference sequence). V trimming: 5 bases; J trimming: 6 bases; junction bases outside the gene matches: 8. The CDR3 totals 13 residues. CDR3 sequence: CAWSNRGLGEQYF. CDR3 DNA: TGTGCCTGGTCCAACAGGGGGCTAGGCGAGCAGTACTTC.

The V and J genes are TRBV19 and TRBJ1-5; D remains unclear. The germline gives CDR1 LNHDA, CDR2 SQIVND (reference sequence). CDR3 size: 15 residues. V gave up 5 bases and J gave up 0 bases, with 11 bases separating them. The CDR3 here is CASSPQITSNQPQHF. The CDR3 DNA reads TGTGCCAGTAGTCCACAGATAACTAGCAATCAGCCCCAGCATTTT.

The chain couples TRBV10-2 to TRBJ1-1, with D tentatively TRBD1 (6 bases). The CDR3 length is 13 residues. CDR1 and CDR2 from the germline V gene are WSHSY and SAAADI. Trimming stripped 0 bases from V and 7 bases from J, with 9 bases between. The CDR3 bases are TGCGCCAGCAGTGAGTCGAAGGACAGTGAAGCTTTCTTT. Amino acids: CASSESKDSEAFF.

The rearrangement links TRBV27 to TRBJ2-7, with unresolved D. From germline, CDR1 is MNHEY and CDR2 SMNVEV (reference sequence). Trimming left V 5 bases short and J 3 bases short, with 8 bases between. The CDR3 runs to 12 residues. CDR3 loop: CASSTPGYEQYF. In nucleotides, the CDR3 is TGTGCCAGCAGTACCCCGGGCTACGAGCAGTACTTC.

The gene calls are TRBV12-3 or TRBV12-4 and TRBJ1-1, with 7 bases matching TRBD1. After removal of 7 bases from V and 7 bases from J, the junction contained 9 bases not matched to a gene. The CDR3 spans 13 residues. This CDR3 reads CASTSYRGGEAFF. CDR3 DNA: TGTGCCAGCACTTCTTACAGGGGTGGTGAAGCTTTCTTT.

V gene TRBV5-1 combines with J gene TRBJ1-3, with D possibly matching TRBD1 (5 bases). The germline gives CDR1 SGHRS, CDR2 YFSETQ. Trimming removed 0 bases from V and 0 bases from J, with 7 bases in between. The CDR3 consists of 15 residues. CDR3 coding DNA: TGCGCCAGCAGCTTGGCAGGGAACTCTGGAAACACCATATATTTT. Amino acid sequence: CASSLAGNSGNTIYF.

The gene calls are TRBV29-1 and TRBJ2-5, with TRBD1 as a possible D gene (5 bases). Germline assignment: CDR1 SQVTM and CDR2 ANQGSEA. V lost 2 bases and J lost 7, with 11 bases in between. This CDR3 contains 12 residues. The CDR3 here is CSVEKQDGTQYF. For the CDR3, the DNA is TGCAGCGTTGAAAAACAGGATGGGACCCAGTACTTC.

The V call is TRBV10-3, the J call TRBJ1-2, with TRBD1 identical over 9 bases. Unmatched junction bases numbered 5, after V lost 8 bases and J lost 4 bases. CDR1 ENHRY and CDR2 SYGVKD come from the germline V gene. This CDR3 contains 13 residues. The chain's CDR3 is CAISGQGIYGYTF. DNA of the CDR3: TGTGCCATCTCTGGACAGGGGATCTATGGCTACACCTTC.

This sequence joins TRBV30 and TRBJ1-2; perhaps TRBD1 as D (6 bases). This CDR3 spans 13 amino acids. The ends were cut back, 0 bases at V and 8 bases at J, with 13 bases in the middle. Germline V gene lookup returns CDR1 GTSNPN and CDR2 SVGIG (reference sequence). CDR3 residues: CAWSVGRGMGYTF. DNA for the CDR3: TGTGCCTGGAGTGTAGGAAGGGGGATGGGCTACACCTTC.

The chain couples TRBV19 to TRBJ1-2; D perhaps matches TRBD1 (6 bases). Germline V gene sequence: CDR1 LNHDA, CDR2 SQIVND (reference sequence). The V end was cut by 2 bases, the J end by 3 bases, with 16 bases between. The CDR3 is made up of 16 amino acids. The CDR3 loop is CASSIYRGGADYGYTF. CDR3 DNA sequence: TGTGCCAGTAGTATATATCGCGGGGGCGCGGACTATGGCTACACCTTC.

The chain couples TRBV7-6 to TRBJ2-2; 9 positions agree with TRBD1. The V gene's germline CDR1 is SGHVS and CDR2 FNYEAQ. V lost 4 bases and J lost 5; bases outside the gene matches: 14. The CDR3 is 18 residues long. The CDR3 protein is CASSYKGTGTGYTGELFF. The DNA for the CDR3 is TGTGCCAGCAGCTATAAAGGAACCGGGACAGGGTATACCGGGGAGCTGTTTTTT.

The chain is built from TRBV23-1 and TRBJ1-6; a possible D gene is TRBD1 (6 bases). TRBV23-1 carries the ORF label, with uncertain function. The CDR3 has 18 amino acids. Trimming cost V 0 bases and J 5 bases, with 17 bases left between them. This chain's CDR3 is CASSQSTRGQPDNSPLHF. CDR3 nucleotides: TGCGCCAGCAGTCAATCGACCCGAGGACAGCCTGATAATTCACCCCTCCACTTT.

This clone is a singleton in its sample. The chain uses TRBV19 and TRBJ1-1; D call uncertain. V was cut by 3 bases and J by 2 bases, with 7 bases left in between. Germline values: CDR1 LNHDA, CDR2 SQIVND (reference sequence). The CDR3 runs 13 residues. The CDR3 DNA reads TGTGCCAGTAGTATCTCAAGTAACACTGAAGCTTTCTTT. Translated: CASSISSNTEAFF.

The chain recombines TRBV5-5 with TRBJ1-2, with D possibly TRBD1 on 6 matching bases. From germline, CDR1 is SGHKS and CDR2 YYEKEE (reference sequence). V was trimmed by 2 bases and J by 4 bases, leaving 12 bases between them. The length of the CDR3 is 14 residues. CDR3 loop: CASSFGGQGYGYTF. CDR3 DNA sequence: TGTGCCAGCAGCTTCGGGGGGCAGGGCTATGGCTACACCTTC.

The chain recombines TRBV5-1 with TRBJ2-6; D might be TRBD1 (6 bases). Trimming took 7 bases from V and 0 from J, leaving 11 bases between them. The CDR3 is made up of 15 amino acids. In germline, CDR1 is SGHRS, CDR2 YFSETQ. CDR3 loop: CASRKDSSGANVLTF. CDR3 coding DNA: TGCGCCAGCCGAAAGGACAGCTCTGGGGCCAACGTCCTGACTTTC.

The chain couples TRBV5-1 to TRBJ2-2; D possibly corresponds to TRBD2 (6 bases). CDR1 is SGHRS and CDR2 is YFSETQ in the germline V gene. Trimming stripped 0 bases from V and 2 bases from J, with 8 bases between. The CDR3 contains 15 residues. CDR3 sequence reads: CASSLGSGNTGELFF. The DNA of the CDR3 is TGCGCCAGCAGCTTGGGTAGCGGAAACACCGGGGAGCTGTTTTTT.

The chain uses TRBV12-2 and TRBJ1-6. TRBV12-2 is recorded as a pseudogene. The CDR3 is 13 amino acids. The CDR3, as DNA: TGTGCAAGTCGCCCCACGACGGACTCCTTACTCCACTTT. This translates into CASRPTTDSLLHF.

The chain couples TRBV4-3 to TRBJ2-3; perhaps TRBD2 as D (6 bases). V shed 0 bases and J shed 4 bases, with 14 bases lying between them. The CDR3 contains 16 residues. Looked up from germline, CDR1 is LGHNA and CDR2 is YSLEER. As DNA, the CDR3 is TGCGCCAGCAGCCAAGATTACCCGGGAGTAGCAGATACGCAGTATTTT. Residues: CASSQDYPGVADTQYF.

This chain links TRBV9 with TRBJ1-2, with TRBD1 identical over 8 bases. Germline V CDR1 and CDR2: SGDLS, YYNGEE. The CDR3 contains 15 residues. V lost 0 bases and J lost 5; bases outside the gene matches: 6. The CDR3 DNA follows: TGTGCCAGCAGCGTAGGTTCGGACAGGGTGTATGGCTACACCTTC. Translated: CASSVGSDRVYGYTF.

The gene calls are TRBV7-9 and TRBJ2-7; no definite D call. V was pared by 2 bases and J by 4 bases, with 3 bases between. The CDR3 spans 11 residues. CDR1 and CDR2 from the germline V gene are SEHNR and FQNEAQ (reference sequence). The chain's CDR3 is CASSLTYEQYF. In DNA form, the CDR3 reads TGTGCCAGCAGCTTAACATACGAGCAGTACTTC.

The sample holds a few counts of this clone. J is TRBJ1-2 and V is TRBV19; 8 bases map to TRBD1. The CDR3 is 12 amino acids. Germline V CDR1 and CDR2: LNHDA, SQIVND (reference sequence). Unmatched junction bases numbered 6, after V lost 7 bases and J lost 8 bases. CDR3 DNA: TGTGCCAGTATGGGACAGGTGGAGGGCTACACCTTC. Encoded protein: CASMGQVEGYTF.

The rearrangement uses TRBV19 and TRBJ1-6; D is uncertain. This CDR3 is built from 15 residues. V was cut by 3 bases and J by 7 bases, with 13 bases left in between. Germline lookup yields CDR1 LNHDA and CDR2 SQIVND (reference sequence). This CDR3 reads CASSIGQRINSPLHF. The DNA for the CDR3 is TGTGCCAGTAGTATCGGGCAGAGAATAAATTCACCCCTCCACTTT.

The V call is TRBV5-6, the J call TRBJ2-3; D uncertain. The CDR3 loop spans 11 amino acids. V was clipped by 4 bases and J by 8 bases, with 8 bases between them. Germline loops: CDR1 SGHDT, CDR2 YYEEEE. This CDR3 reads CASSTRSTQYF. CDR3 nucleotide sequence: TGTGCCAGCAGCACCCGGAGTACGCAGTATTTT.

In the case of this clone: An end of the junction differs from the germline gene, which may be a read error. The V and J genes are TRBV6-2 or TRBV6-3 and TRBJ2-4, with a possible D match to TRBD1 (6 bases). Germline CDR1 is MNHEY and CDR2 is SVGEGT. This CDR3 is 14 amino acids long. Here the CDR3 DNA reads TGTGTCAGCAGTTACGGTGGTAGGGGGTTGGACCAGTACTTC. This sequence encodes CVSSYGGRGLDQYF.

CDR3 sequence: CASRGQYGYTF. CDR3 coding DNA: TGTGCCAGCAGGGGACAGTATGGCTACACCTTC. The chain joins TRBV7-2 to TRBJ1-2; 7 nucleotides agree with TRBD1. There are 11 residues in the CDR3. Germline values: CDR1 SGHTA, CDR2 FQGNSA. The junction had 0 bases not matched to a gene; V was cut back by 6 bases and J by 5 bases.

The chain is built from TRBV29-1 and TRBJ2-3, with no clear D. This CDR3 comprises 14 residues. The V and J ends lost 6 bases and 0 bases respectively, with 13 bases between them. Germline CDR1 SQVTM, CDR2 ANQGSEA. CDR3 sequence (DNA): TGCAGCGTCCGCCACTTTTCTAGCACAGATACGCAGTATTTT. Its translation is CSVRHFSSTDTQYF.